The clone carrying this T cell receptor (beta chain) was recorded at least ten times. Starting from 500 ng of total RNA, TCR beta cDNA was produced with a primer in the constant region. Amplification in three nested multiplex PCR rounds with slightly modified ARM-PCR gave rise to TCR beta libraries. Amplification in the first two PCR rounds was performed using TRBV1-TRBV30 forward primers and a C-beta reverse primer for around 11 cycles each. TCRdb itself ran the multiplex PCR reads through MiXCR, one entry per CDR3 protein. The sample holds almost 200,000 distinct CDR3 sequences, less than 65% seen once. This sample stems from a study of tumor-infiltrating lymphocytes in primary liver carcinoma. Study overall: Primary liver carcinoma, confirmed by histopathology, was surgically resected. The cohort included men and women aged 30 to 69 years. There were tumors of stage T1-T3 N0M0, each 4.2 to 10 cm across.

From germline, CDR1 is MGHRA and CDR2 YSYEKL. This CDR3 comprises 15 residues. The V and J ends lost 0 bases and 4 bases respectively, with 12 bases between them. RNA isolated from unsorted whole blood supplied the blood RNA, with germline DNA also extracted. The sequence derives from an older woman with primary liver carcinoma and hepatitis B virus infection. The genes are TRBV4-1 and TRBJ2-5; D may match TRBD1 or TRBD2 (5 bases each). The material sequenced was peripheral blood. Here the CDR3 reads CASSQERGVGETQYF. The CDR3 DNA reads TGCGCCAGCAGCCAAGAGCGAGGGGTGGGAGAGACCCAGTACTTC.